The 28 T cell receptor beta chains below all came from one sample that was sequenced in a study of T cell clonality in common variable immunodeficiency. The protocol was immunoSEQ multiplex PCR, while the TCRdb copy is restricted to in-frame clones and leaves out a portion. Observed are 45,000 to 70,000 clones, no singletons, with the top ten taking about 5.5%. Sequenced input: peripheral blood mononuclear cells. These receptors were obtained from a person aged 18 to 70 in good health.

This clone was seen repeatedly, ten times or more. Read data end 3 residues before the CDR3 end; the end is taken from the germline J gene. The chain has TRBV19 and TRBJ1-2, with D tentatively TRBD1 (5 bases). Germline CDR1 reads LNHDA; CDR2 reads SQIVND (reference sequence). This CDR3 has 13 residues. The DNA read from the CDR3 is TGTGCCAGTAGTATAGGGGACTGGATCGGC. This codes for CASSIGDWIG. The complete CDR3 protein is CASSIGDWIGYTF. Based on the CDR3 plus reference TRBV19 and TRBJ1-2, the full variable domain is DGGITQSPKYLFRKEGQNVTLSCEQNLNHDAMYWYRQDPGQGLRLIYYSQIVNDFQKGDIAEGYSVSREKKESFPLTVTSAQKNPTAFYLCASSIGDWIGYTFGSGTRLTVV.

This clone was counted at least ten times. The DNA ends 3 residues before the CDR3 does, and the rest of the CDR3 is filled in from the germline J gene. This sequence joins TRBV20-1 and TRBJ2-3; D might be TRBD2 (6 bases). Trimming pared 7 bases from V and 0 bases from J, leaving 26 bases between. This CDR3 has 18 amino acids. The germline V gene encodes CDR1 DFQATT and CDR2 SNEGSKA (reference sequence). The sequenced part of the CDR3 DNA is TGCAGTGTCGAGGCGGGGAGCGGTTACTATACTAGCACAGATACG. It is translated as CSVEAGSGYYTSTDT. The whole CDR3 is CSVEAGSGYYTSTDTQYF.

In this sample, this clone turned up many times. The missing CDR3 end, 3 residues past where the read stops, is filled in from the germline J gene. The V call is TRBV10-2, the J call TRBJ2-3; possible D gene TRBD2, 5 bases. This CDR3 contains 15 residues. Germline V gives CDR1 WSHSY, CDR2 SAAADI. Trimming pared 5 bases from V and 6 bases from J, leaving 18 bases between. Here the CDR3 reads CASSSGRKQWDTQYF. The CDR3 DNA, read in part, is TGCGCCAGCAGTAGCGGTCGAAAGCAGTGGGATACG.

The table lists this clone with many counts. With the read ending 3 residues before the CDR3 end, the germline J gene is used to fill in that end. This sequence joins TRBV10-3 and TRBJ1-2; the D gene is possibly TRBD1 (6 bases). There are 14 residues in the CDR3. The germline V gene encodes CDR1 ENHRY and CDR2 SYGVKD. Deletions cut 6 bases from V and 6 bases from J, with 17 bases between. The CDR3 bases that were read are TGTGCCATCAGAGCCTCAACAGGGTCCGATGGC. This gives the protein CAIRASTGSDG. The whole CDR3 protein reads CAIRASTGSDGYTF.

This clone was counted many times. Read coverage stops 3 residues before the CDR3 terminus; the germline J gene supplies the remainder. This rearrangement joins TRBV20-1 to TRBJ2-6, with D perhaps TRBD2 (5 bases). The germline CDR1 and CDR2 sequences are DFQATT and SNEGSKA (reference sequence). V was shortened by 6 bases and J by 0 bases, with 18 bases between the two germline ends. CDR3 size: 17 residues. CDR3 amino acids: CSATSVPGISGANVLTF. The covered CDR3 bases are TGCAGTGCCACCTCTGTTCCGGGGATCTCTGGGGCCAACGTC.

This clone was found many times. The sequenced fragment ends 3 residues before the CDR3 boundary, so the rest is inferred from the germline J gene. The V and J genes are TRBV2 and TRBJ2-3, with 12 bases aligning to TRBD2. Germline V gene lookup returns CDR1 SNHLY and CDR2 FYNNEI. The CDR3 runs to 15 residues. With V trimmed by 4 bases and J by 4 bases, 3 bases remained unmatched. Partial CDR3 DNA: TGTGCCAGCAGTGGTCTAGCGGGAGGGTCAGATACG. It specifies CASSGLAGGSDT. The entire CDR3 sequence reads CASSGLAGGSDTQYF. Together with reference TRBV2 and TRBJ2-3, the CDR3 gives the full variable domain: EPEVTQTPSHQVTQMGQEVILRCVPISNHLYFYWYRQILGQKVEFLVSFYNNEISEKSEIFDDQFSVERPDGSNFTLKIRSTKLEDSAMYFCASSGLAGGSDTQYFGPGTRLTVL.

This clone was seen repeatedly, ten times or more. The part of the CDR3 DNA that was read is TGTGCCAGCAGCTCCTTCCGGGGGAAGAACACTGAA. Protein sequence: CASSSFRGKNTE. The CDR3 in full is CASSSFRGKNTEAFF. This chain joins TRBV11-2 and TRBJ1-1; TRBD1 might be the D (5 bases). The read comes to an end 3 residues before the CDR3 does, leaving the germline J gene to fill in the end. Between the trimmed V and J ends, which lost 4 bases and 1 base, there was a span of 13 bases. The CDR3 sequence is 15 residues long. CDR1 SGHAT and CDR2 FQNNGV come from the germline V gene.

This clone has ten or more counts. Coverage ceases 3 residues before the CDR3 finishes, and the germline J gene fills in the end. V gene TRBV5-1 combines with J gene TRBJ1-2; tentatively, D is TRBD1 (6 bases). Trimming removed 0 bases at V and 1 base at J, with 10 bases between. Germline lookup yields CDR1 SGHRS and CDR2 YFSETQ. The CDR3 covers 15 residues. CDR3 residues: CASSLEWGRNYGYTF. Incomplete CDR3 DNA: TGCGCCAGCAGCTTGGAATGGGGGCGTAACTATGGC. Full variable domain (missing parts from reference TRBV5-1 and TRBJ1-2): KAGVTQTPRYLIKTRGQQVTLSCSPISGHRSVSWYQQTPGQGLQFLFEYFSETQRNKGNFPGRFSGRQFSNSRSEMNVSTLELGDSALYLCASSLEWGRNYGYTFGSGTRLTVV.

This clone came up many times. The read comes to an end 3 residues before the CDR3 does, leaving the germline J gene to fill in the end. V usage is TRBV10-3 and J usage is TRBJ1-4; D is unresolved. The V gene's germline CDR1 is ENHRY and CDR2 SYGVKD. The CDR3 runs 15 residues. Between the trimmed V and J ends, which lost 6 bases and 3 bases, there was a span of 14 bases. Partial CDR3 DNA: TGTGCCATCAGCGGTACGGACTCTGCTAATGAAAAA. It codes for CAISGTDSANEK. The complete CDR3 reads CAISGTDSANEKLFF.

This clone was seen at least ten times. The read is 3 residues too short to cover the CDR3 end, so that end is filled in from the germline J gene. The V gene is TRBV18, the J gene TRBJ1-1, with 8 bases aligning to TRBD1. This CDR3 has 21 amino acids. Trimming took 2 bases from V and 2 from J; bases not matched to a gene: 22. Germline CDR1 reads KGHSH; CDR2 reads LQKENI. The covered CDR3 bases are TGTGCCAGCTCACCATCTTTCCACCGGGGAGTCAGGGACAGGATAAACACTGAA. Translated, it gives CASSPSFHRGVRDRINTE. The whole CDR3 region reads CASSPSFHRGVRDRINTEAFF.

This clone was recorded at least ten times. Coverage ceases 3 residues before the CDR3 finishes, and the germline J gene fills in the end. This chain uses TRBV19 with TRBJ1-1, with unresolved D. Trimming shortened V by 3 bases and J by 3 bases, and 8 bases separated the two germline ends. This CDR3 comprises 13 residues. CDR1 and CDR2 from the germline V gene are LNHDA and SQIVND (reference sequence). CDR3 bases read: TGTGCCAGTAGTATTCAGCGTTACACTGAA. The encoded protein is CASSIQRYTE. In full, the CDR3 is CASSIQRYTEAFF.

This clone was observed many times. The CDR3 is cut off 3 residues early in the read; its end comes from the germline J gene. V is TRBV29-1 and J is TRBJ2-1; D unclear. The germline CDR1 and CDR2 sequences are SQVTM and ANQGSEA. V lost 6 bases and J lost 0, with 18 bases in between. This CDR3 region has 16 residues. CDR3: CSVPPWPANSYNEQFF. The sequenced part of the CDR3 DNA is TGCAGCGTCCCTCCCTGGCCCGCCAACTCCTACAATGAG.

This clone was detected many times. The CDR3 loop is CASSPNNEQFF. CDR3 bases read: TGCGCCAGCAGCCCAAACAATGAG. The rearrangement joins TRBV5-1 to TRBJ2-1; D call uncertain. The read finishes 3 residues shy of the CDR3 end, and the germline J gene is used to complete it. V lost 4 bases and J lost 5, with 4 bases in between. CDR1 is SGHRS, CDR2 YFSETQ, per germline. The CDR3 is 11 residues long.

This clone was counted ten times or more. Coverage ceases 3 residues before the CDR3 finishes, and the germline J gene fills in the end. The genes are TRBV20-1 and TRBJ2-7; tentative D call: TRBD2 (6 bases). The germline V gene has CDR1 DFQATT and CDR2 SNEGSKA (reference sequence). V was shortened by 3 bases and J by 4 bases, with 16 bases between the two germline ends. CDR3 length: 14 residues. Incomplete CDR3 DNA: TGCAGTGCTAGGCCAGGCGGGGAGAATTACGAG. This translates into CSARPGGENYE. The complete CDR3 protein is CSARPGGENYEQYF.

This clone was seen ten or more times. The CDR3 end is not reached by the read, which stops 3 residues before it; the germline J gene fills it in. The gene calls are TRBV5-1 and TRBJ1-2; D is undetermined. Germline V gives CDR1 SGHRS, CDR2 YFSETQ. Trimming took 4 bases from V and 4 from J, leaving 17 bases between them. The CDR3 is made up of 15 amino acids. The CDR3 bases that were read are TGCGCCAGCAGCCCCGACCTGAGAAGGGTCTATGGC. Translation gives CASSPDLRRVYG. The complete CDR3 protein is CASSPDLRRVYGYTF.

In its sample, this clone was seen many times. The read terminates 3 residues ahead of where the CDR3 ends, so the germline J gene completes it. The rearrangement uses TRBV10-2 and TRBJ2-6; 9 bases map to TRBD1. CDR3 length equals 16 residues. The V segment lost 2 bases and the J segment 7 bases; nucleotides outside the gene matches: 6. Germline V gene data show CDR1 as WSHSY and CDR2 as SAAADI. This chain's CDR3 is CASSEGQGLRANVLTF. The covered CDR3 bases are TGCGCCAGCAGTGAGGGACAGGGGCTACGCGCCAACGTC.

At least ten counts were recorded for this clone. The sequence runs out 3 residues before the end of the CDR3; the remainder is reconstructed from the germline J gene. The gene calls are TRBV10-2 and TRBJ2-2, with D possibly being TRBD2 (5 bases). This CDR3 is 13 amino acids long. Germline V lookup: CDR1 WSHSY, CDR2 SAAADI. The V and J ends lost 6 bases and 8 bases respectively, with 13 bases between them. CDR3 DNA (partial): TGCGCCAGCAGGGGCGTAACGGGGGGGGAG. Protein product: CASRGVTGGE. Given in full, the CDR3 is CASRGVTGGELFF.

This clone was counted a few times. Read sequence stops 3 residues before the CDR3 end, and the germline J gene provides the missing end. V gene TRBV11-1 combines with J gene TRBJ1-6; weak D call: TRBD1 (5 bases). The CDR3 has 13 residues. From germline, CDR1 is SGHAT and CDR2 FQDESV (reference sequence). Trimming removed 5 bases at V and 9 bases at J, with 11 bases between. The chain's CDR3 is CASSRLGLSPLHF. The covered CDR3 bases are TGTGCCAGCAGCCGTTTGGGACTTTCACCC. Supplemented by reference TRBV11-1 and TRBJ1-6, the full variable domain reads EAEVAQSPRYKITEKSQAVAFWCDPISGHATLYWYRQILGQGPELLVQFQDESVVDDSQLPKDRFSAERLKGVDSTLKIQPAELGDSAMYLCASSRLGLSPLHFGNGTRLTVT.

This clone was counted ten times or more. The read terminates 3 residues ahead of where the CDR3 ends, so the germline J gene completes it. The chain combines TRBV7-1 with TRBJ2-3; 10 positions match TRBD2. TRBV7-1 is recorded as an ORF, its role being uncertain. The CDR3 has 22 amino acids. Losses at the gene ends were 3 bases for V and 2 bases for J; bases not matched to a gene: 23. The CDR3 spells CASSSPYRGLAGDGLNTDTQYF. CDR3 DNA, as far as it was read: TGTGCCAGCAGCTCCCCCTACCGGGGGCTAGCGGGAGACGGACTCAACACAGATACG.

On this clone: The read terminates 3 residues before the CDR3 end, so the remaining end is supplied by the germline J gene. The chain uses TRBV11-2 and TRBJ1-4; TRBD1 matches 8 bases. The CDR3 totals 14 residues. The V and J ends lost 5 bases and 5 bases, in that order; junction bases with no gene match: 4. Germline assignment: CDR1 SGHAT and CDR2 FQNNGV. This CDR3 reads CASSRNRGNEKLFF. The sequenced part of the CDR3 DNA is TGTGCCAGCAGCCGAAACAGGGGGAATGAAAAA.

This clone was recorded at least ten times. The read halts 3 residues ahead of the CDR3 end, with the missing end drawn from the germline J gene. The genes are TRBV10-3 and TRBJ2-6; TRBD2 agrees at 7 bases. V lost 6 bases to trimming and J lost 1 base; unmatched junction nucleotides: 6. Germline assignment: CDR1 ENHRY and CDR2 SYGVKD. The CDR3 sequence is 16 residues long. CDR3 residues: CAIRQGGQSGANVLTF. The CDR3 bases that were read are TGTGCCATCAGGCAGGGAGGGCAGTCTGGGGCCAACGTC.

The CDR3 loop is CASSTQGAGNSPLHF. The sequenced part of the CDR3 DNA is TGTGCCAGCTCAACTCAGGGGGCGGGGAATTCACCC. The chain has TRBV18 and TRBJ1-6, with 8 bases identical to TRBD1. From the germline J gene comes the end of the CDR3, since the read stops 3 residues before it. Unmatched junction bases numbered 7, after V lost 5 bases and J lost 7 bases. The CDR3 is 15 residues long. The germline gives CDR1 KGHSH, CDR2 LQKENI. Filled out from reference TRBV18 and TRBJ1-6, the complete variable domain reads NAGVMQNPRHLVRRRGQEARLRCSPMKGHSHVYWYRQLPEEGLKFMVYLQKENIIDESGMPKERFSAEFPKEGPSILRIQQVVRGDSAAYFCASSTQGAGNSPLHFGNGTRLTVT.

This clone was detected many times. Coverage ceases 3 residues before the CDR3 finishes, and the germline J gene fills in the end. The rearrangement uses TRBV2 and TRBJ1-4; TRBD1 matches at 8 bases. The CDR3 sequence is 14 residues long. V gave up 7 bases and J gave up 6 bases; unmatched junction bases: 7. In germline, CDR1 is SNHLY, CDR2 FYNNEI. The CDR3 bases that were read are TGTGCCAGCACTTCCGGACAGGGCGATGAAAAA. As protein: CASTSGQGDEK. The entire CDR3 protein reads CASTSGQGDEKLFF.

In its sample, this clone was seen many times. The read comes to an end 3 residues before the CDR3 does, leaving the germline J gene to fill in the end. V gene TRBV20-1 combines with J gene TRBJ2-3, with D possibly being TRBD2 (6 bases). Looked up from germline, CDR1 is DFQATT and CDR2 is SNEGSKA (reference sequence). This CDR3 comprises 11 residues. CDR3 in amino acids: CGLWGADTQYF. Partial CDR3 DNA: TGCGGTCTTTGGGGGGCAGATACG.

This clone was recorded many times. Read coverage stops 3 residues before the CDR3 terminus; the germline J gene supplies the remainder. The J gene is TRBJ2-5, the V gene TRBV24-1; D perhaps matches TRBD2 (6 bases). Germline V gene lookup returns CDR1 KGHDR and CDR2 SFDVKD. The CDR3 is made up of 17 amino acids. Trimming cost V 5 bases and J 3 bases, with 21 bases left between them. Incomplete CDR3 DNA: TGTGCCACCAGTGCGAGGATGGGGGGAGGTCCCAAAGAGACC. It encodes CATSARMGGGPKET. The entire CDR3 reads CATSARMGGGPKETQYF.

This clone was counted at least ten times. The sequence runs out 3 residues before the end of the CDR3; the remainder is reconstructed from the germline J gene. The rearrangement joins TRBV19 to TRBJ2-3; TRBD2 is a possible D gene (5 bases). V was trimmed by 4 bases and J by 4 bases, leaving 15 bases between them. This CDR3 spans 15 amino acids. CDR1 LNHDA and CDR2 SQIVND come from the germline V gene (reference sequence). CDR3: CASSSGLSTPDTQYF. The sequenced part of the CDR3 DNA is TGTGCCAGTAGTAGTGGACTTTCCACCCCAGATACG.

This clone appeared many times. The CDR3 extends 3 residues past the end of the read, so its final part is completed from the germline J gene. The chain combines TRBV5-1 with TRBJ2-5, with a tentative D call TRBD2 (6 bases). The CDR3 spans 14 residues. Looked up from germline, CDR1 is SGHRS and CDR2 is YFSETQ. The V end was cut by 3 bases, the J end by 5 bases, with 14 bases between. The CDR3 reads CASSSGLIGETQYF. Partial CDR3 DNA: TGCGCCAGCAGCTCCGGACTAATAGGGGAGACC.

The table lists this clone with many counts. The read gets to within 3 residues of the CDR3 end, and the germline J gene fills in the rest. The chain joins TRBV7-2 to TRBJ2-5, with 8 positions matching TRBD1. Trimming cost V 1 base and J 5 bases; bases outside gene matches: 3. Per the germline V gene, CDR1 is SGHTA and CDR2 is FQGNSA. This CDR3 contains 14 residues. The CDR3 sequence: CASSLGTGRETQYF. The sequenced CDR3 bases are TGTGCCAGCAGCTTAGGGACAGGGAGGGAGACC.